The rows below give T cell receptor beta chains drawn from one sample of a study of shared clonotypes between healthy human individuals. Method: immunoSEQ multiplex PCR; TCRdb's copy keeps in-frame clones and lacks some. The table shows over 750,000 clones, with 96% occurring only once. What was sequenced was naive CD8+ T cells sorted from blood. The receptor set was obtained from a man aged 30 to 39 in good health. Each CDR3 is given without its conserved first and last residue.

TRBV7-9	ASSLASAGREQY
TRBV7-6	ASSLSGGWDYT
TRBV10-1	ASSVGPDTTSSTVNTEAF
TRBV5-4	ASSLGREGRNDEQF
TRBV5-5	ASSLLAGGPSSYNEQF
TRBV7-9	ASSLASSYNEQF
TRBV30	AWSKQNNEQF
TRBV11-2	ASSSNRGSYEQY
TRBV10-2	ATGHGAYEQY
TRBV28	ASSLGTGTPYEQY
TRBV19	AIPGLAGVVVRYEQY
TRBV11-2	ASSLGTGSYEQY
TRBV5-4	ASTTPLTDTQY
TRBV11-2	ASLGVAGVPDTQY
TRBV29-1	SVGLAENYNEQF
TRBV28	ASSTGRESLYEQY
TRBV5-1	ASSLDSGPYNEQF
TRBV4-3	ASSLGTSGSSTDTQY
TRBV29-1	SVEGVSGSPSSYNEQF
TRBV4-1	ASSQEDYSNQPQH
TRBV9	ASSGSQGGGMNTEAF
TRBV6-5	ASSYTTGGANYGYT
TRBV19	ASSLTGTGTSGIGEQY
TRBV9	ASSARDGFDYGYT